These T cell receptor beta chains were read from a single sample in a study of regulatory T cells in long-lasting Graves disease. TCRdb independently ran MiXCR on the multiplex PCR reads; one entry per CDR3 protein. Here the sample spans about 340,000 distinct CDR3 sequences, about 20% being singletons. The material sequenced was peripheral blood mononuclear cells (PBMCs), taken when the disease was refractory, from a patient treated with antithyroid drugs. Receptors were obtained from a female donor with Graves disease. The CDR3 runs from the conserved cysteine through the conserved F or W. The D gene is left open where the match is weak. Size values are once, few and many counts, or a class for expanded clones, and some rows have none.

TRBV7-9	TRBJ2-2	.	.	TGTGCCAGCAGCTTAGTAGGGGCGAGGACCGGGGAGCTGTTTTTT	CASSLVGARTGELFF
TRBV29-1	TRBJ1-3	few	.	TGCAGCGCCGGGGGGGGGGATTACTCTGGAAACACCATATATTTT	CSAGGGDYSGNTIYF
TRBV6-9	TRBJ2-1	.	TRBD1	TGTGCCAGCAGACCCGGACAGGGACCTGGTTTCGCCTACAATGAGCAGTTCTTC	CASRPGQGPGFAYNEQFF
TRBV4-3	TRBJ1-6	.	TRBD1	TGCGCCAGCAGCCCGGGGACAGGGAGAAATTCACCCCTCCACTTT	CASSPGTGRNSPLHF
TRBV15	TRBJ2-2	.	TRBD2	TGTGCCACCCAGGGATTAGCGGGGTACACCGGGGAGCTGTTTTTT	CATQGLAGYTGELFF
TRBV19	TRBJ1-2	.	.	TGTGCCAGTAGTCTCGACAGTTACTCTCACGGGATTAACTATGGCTACACCTTC	CASSLDSYSHGINYGYTF
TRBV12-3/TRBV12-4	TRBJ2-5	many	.	TGTGCCAGCACCAAGCGCCTTCAGGAAGGGACCCAGTACTTC	CASTKRLQEGTQYF
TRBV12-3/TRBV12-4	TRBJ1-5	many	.	TGTGCCAGCAGCCTTGAGTCGAATCAGCCCCAGCATTTT	CASSLESNQPQHF
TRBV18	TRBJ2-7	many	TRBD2	TGTGCCAGCTCACCAGGGACTACTCTAGGCGAGCAGTACTTC	CASSPGTTLGEQYF
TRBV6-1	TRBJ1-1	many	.	TGTGCCAGCAGTGAGGGGCTACCACACCTATCAAACACTGAAGCTTTCTTT	CASSEGLPHLSNTEAFF
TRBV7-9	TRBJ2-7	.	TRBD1	TGTGCCAGCAGCTTGGATCCGGGACAGGGGACCTACGAGCAGTACTTC	CASSLDPGQGTYEQYF
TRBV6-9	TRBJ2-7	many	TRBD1	TGTGCCAGCAGTTCCCGGACAGGAAGCCTCTCCTACGAGCAGTACTTC	CASSSRTGSLSYEQYF
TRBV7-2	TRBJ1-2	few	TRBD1	TGTGCCAGCAGCTTAGAAACAGGGGTGCACTACACCTTC	CASSLETGVHYTF
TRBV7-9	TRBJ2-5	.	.	TGTGCCAGCATCCCCGGTGGGGGAGGCAAAGAGACCCAGTACTTC	CASIPGGGGKETQYF
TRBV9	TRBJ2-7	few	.	TGTGCCAGCAGCAGAGGGGGGGAACTAATCCACGAGCAGTACTTC	CASSRGGELIHEQYF
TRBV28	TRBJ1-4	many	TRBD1	TGTGCCAGCAGTTTATCAGGGGGAGATGAAAAACTGTTTTTT	CASSLSGGDEKLFF
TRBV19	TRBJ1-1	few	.	TGTGCCAGTAGTATAGAGTCGGTCAGCTTGAACACTGAAGCTTTCTTT	CASSIESVSLNTEAFF
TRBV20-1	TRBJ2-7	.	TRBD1	TGCAGTGCTAGGGCAGGGGGTATCGACGAGCAGTACTTC	CSARAGGIDEQYF
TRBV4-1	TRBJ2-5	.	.	TGCGCCAGCAGCCAGGGCGTTCAAAAGACCCAGTACTTC	CASSQGVQKTQYF
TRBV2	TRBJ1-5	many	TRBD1	TGTGCCAGCAGTGGACAGGGATATCAGCCCCAGCATTTT	CASSGQGYQPQHF
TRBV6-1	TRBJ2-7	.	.	TGTGCCAGCGTTCCGCGGTCAGGCTACGAGCAGTACTTC	CASVPRSGYEQYF
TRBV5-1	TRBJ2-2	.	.	TGCGCCAGCAGCTTGGGGGATCGGCTCGGGGAGCTGTTTTTT	CASSLGDRLGELFF
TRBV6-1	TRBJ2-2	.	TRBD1	TGTGCCAGCGGACAGGGGACCGGGGAGCTGTTTTTT	CASGQGTGELFF
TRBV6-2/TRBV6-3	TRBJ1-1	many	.	TGTGCCAGCAGTTACCTCAGACAGAACACTGAAGCTTTCTTT	CASSYLRQNTEAFF
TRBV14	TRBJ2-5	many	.	TGTGCCAGCAGCCAAGGATGGGGCCAAGAGACCCAGTACTTC	CASSQGWGQETQYF
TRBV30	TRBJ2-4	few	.	TGTGCCTGGAGTTTAACCTTCGGCAGGGGAAAAAACATTCAGTACTTC	CAWSLTFGRGKNIQYF
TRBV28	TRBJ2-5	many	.	TGTGCCAGCTATGGAGGGCCGGGGGAGACCCAGTACTTC	CASYGGPGETQYF
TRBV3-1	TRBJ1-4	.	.	TGTGCCAGCAGCCAAGGGATTGCAACTAATGAAAAACTGTTTTTT	CASSQGIATNEKLFF
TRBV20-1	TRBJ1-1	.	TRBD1	TGCAGTGCTAGGGGCGGGAGGACAGGGCGATCCACTGAAGCTTTCTTT	CSARGGRTGRSTEAFF
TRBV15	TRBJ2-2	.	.	TGTGCCACCAGCAATAACAGGTTCGCTCGCACCGGGGAGCTGTTTTTT	CATSNNRFARTGELFF
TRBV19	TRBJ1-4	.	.	TGTGCCAGTAGGCCACACTCAACTAATGAAAAACTGTTTTTT	CASRPHSTNEKLFF
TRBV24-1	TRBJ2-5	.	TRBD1	TGTGCCACCAGTGATGGGACAGGGGGGCAGGAGACCCAGTACTTC	CATSDGTGGQETQYF
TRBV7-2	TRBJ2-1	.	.	TGTGCCAGCAGCTTAGTAAAAGGCAATGAGCAGTTCTTC	CASSLVKGNEQFF
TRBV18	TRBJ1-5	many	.	TGTGCCAGCTCACGAGGGTGGGATCAGCCCCAGCATTTT	CASSRGWDQPQHF
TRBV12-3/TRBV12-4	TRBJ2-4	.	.	TGTGCCAGCAGTTTAGCTGCCCTCGAAAACATTCAGTACTTC	CASSLAALENIQYF